This T cell receptor (beta chain) is drawn from a study of multiple sclerosis patients with progressive multifocal leukoencephalopathy. Study-level findings and limits: PML-onset expanded TRB clones were detectable before and during natalizumab therapy.

Of note for this clone: Its matching antigen is unknown.

Clones were read by immunoSEQ multiplex PCR, and TCRdb kept only the in-frame ones, dropping some. This sample carries under 40,000 clones, 80% to 95% of them seen once, and the ten largest clones take around 2.1%. Time point described: before natalizumab initiation. The receptor's source is a man between 25 and 39 years old with multiple sclerosis. Sequenced: PBMCs.

The CDR3 bases are TGTGCCAGCAGCTCGCGACTAGCGGGGTCCTACGAGCAGTACTTC. Translated: CASSSRLAGSYEQYF. V usage is TRBV7-6 and J usage is TRBJ2-7, with 11 bases identical to TRBD2. Germline V lookup: CDR1 SGHVS, CDR2 FNYEAQ. V lost 4 bases, J lost 1 base, and 3 bases stayed unmatched. The CDR3 is 15 residues long.